Only one count was recorded for the clone carrying this T cell receptor beta chain. What it recognizes is unknown. TCRdb called the reads again in MiXCR, with one record for every CDR3 protein. The table includes about 530,000 distinct CDR3 sequences, around 27% detected once. CDR1 and CDR2 from the germline V gene are MNHEY and SMNVEV (reference sequence). This CDR3 has 17 residues. The V end was cut by 3 bases, the J end by 0 bases, with 15 bases between. The data stem from a study of T cell repertoires in cytomegalovirus infection. Overall study: CMV infection and matching HLA type were both indicated by public TCR beta signatures. Study conclusions and caveats: HLA-C-restricted, CMV-specific TCR beta clonotypes were dominant ex vivo. Public TCR beta family frequency separated CMV-and-HLA carriers, including in an independent cohort.

The rearrangement uses TRBV27 and TRBJ1-5; D may be TRBD1 (6 bases). This sequence originates from a human donor in good health (CMV status not recorded). Some clones in this sample may be carry-over from other donors' samples. Sequencing input: PBMCs. As DNA, the CDR3 is TGTGCCAGCAGTTTGGCCGCGGGACACAATAGCAATCAGCCCCAGCATTTT. This codes for CASSLAAGHNSNQPQHF.